This is a list of T cell receptor beta chains from one sample in a study of T cells in Graves' hyperthyroidism and ophthalmopathy. TCRdb recomputed calls from the multiplex PCR reads with MiXCR, one row per CDR3 protein. The sample holds around 290,000 distinct CDR3 sequences; 10% to 15% are singletons and the top ten take almost 8%. Input material: blood. Receptor source: a woman aged 25 to 39 with Graves' hyperthyroidism that later progressed to Graves' ophthalmopathy. CDR3s include the opening cysteine and the closing phenylalanine or tryptophan. The D gene is left open where the match is weak. Expanded clones get a size class; other rows say once, few or many, or leave the size out.

abundance	j_gene	v_gene	d_gene	CDR3aa	CDR3nt
many	TRBJ2-2	TRBV3-1	TRBD2	CASSQDQKAGLAGVTGELFF	TGTGCCAGCAGCCAAGATCAAAAGGCGGGGCTAGCGGGCGTAACCGGGGAGCTGTTTTTT
many	TRBJ2-2	TRBV12-3/TRBV12-4	NA	CASSLDGTSTGELFF	TGTGCCAGCAGTTTAGATGGGACTTCTACCGGGGAGCTGTTTTTT
many	TRBJ2-7	TRBV28	NA	CASSPVGRRGSYEQYF	TGTGCCAGCAGCCCCGTCGGACGGCGCGGTTCCTACGAGCAGTACTTC
NA	TRBJ2-3	TRBV4-1	NA	CASSQEGVRFSTDTQYF	TGCGCCAGCAGCCAAGAAGGGGTTCGGTTCAGCACAGATACGCAGTATTTT
many	TRBJ1-6	TRBV13	NA	CASSTLGLPLHF	TGTGCCAGCAGCACCTTAGGGTTACCCCTCCACTTT
many	TRBJ1-1	TRBV6-2/TRBV6-3	TRBD1	CASRLMGTGSEAFF	TGTGCCAGCAGGTTAATGGGGACAGGCAGTGAAGCTTTCTTT
NA	TRBJ2-3	TRBV3-2	NA	CASSQDGTERTDTQYF	TGTGCCAGCAGCCAAGATGGGACTGAACGCACAGATACGCAGTATTTT
many	TRBJ1-2	TRBV28	NA	CASSLSGRNGYTF	TGTGCCAGCAGTTTATCGGGGCGAAATGGCTACACCTTC
many	TRBJ1-1	TRBV6-1	NA	CASRPRVTTSNTEAFF	TGTGCCAGCAGACCCAGGGTCACAACCTCGAACACTGAAGCTTTCTTT
many	TRBJ1-1	TRBV2	NA	CASRREQGAQNTEAFF	TGTGCCAGCAGGAGAGAACAGGGTGCCCAGAACACTGAAGCTTTCTTT
many	TRBJ1-5	TRBV12-3/TRBV12-4	NA	CASSTAGGLGNQPQHF	TGTGCCAGCAGCACCGCCGGGGGCCTTGGCAATCAGCCCCAGCATTTT
many	TRBJ2-7	TRBV18	TRBD2	CASSPGLARYEQYF	TGTGCCAGCTCACCGGGACTAGCACGGTACGAGCAGTACTTC
many	TRBJ1-1	TRBV3-1	NA	CASSQDEGQNTEAFF	TGTGCCAGCAGCCAAGATGAAGGGCAGAACACTGAAGCTTTCTTT
few	TRBJ2-5	TRBV9	TRBD2	CASSAGTGLAGEETQYF	TGTGCCAGCAGCGCGGGGACGGGACTAGCGGGAGAAGAGACCCAGTACTTC
many	TRBJ2-7	TRBV6-1	NA	CASSEAGTTPSYEQYF	TGTGCCAGCAGTGAAGCCGGGACCACACCTTCCTACGAGCAGTACTTC
many	TRBJ2-7	TRBV30	NA	CAWKQNRKSYEQYF	TGTGCCTGGAAGCAAAACAGGAAGTCCTACGAGCAGTACTTC
many	TRBJ2-1	TRBV3-1	NA	CASSQGPRGDNEQFF	TGTGCCAGCAGCCAAGGGCCTAGAGGGGACAATGAGCAGTTCTTC
many	TRBJ2-5	TRBV4-3	NA	CASSPWTEGETQYF	TGCGCCAGCAGCCCTTGGACAGAAGGGGAGACCCAGTACTTC
many	TRBJ2-1	TRBV30	NA	CAWSVLTIYNEQFF	TGTGCCTGGAGTGTTTTAACGATCTACAATGAGCAGTTCTTC
many	TRBJ2-5	TRBV11-2	TRBD1	CASSAGTGTGRTQYF	TGTGCCAGCAGCGCTGGGACAGGGACCGGGAGGACCCAGTACTTC
NA	TRBJ2-1	TRBV28	TRBD2	CASSGLAGNTYNEQFF	TGTGCCAGCAGCGGACTAGCGGGGAACACGTACAATGAGCAGTTCTTC
many	TRBJ2-1	TRBV30	NA	CAWSVEVVSHHEQFF	TGTGCCTGGAGTGTGGAGGTGGTTAGCCACCATGAGCAGTTCTTC
many	TRBJ1-2	TRBV7-8	NA	CASSLARQDRGYTF	TGTGCCAGCAGCTTAGCGAGACAAGACCGGGGCTACACCTTC
few	TRBJ2-1	TRBV10-3	NA	CAIGSSNEQFF	TGTGCCATCGGGAGCTCGAATGAGCAGTTCTTC
many	TRBJ2-1	TRBV7-2	TRBD2	CASSLLAGTADEQFF	TGTGCCAGCAGCTTACTAGCGGGAACAGCCGATGAGCAGTTCTTC
few	TRBJ1-6	TRBV20-1	NA	CSARDPQGVSYNSPLHF	TGCAGTGCTAGAGACCCCCAGGGCGTCTCCTATAATTCACCCCTCCACTTT
NA	TRBJ2-5	TRBV30	TRBD2	CAWSRRLAGYQETQYF	TGTGCCTGGAGTAGGAGGTTAGCGGGATACCAAGAGACCCAGTACTTC
few	TRBJ1-5	TRBV6-5	NA	CASSYSRAVTGWQPQHF	TGTGCCAGCAGTTACTCGCGGGCAGTAACAGGTTGGCAGCCCCAGCATTTT
many	TRBJ2-7	TRBV5-5	NA	CASSRNTREWDEQYF	TGTGCCAGCAGCCGTAATACACGGGAGTGGGACGAGCAGTACTTC
many	TRBJ2-7	TRBV19	TRBD1	CASSVLPGQGDREQYF	TGTGCCAGTAGCGTGCTCCCGGGACAGGGGGATCGCGAGCAGTACTTC
many	TRBJ2-7	TRBV7-9	NA	CASSLLSQGTFYEQYF	TGTGCCAGCAGCCTACTTTCACAGGGAACCTTCTACGAGCAGTACTTC
NA	TRBJ1-6	TRBV6-1	NA	CASTSLGWNSPLHF	TGTGCCAGCACCTCCCTAGGGTGGAATTCACCCCTCCACTTT
many	TRBJ2-5	TRBV29-1	NA	CSGGHEVETQYF	TGCAGCGGGGGGCACGAGGTGGAGACCCAGTACTTC
many	TRBJ2-3	TRBV5-6	NA	CASSLIVTGPDTQYF	TGTGCCAGCAGCTTGATTGTAACTGGCCCAGATACGCAGTATTTT
NA	TRBJ1-3	TRBV7-9	TRBD1	CASSKDRAGGNTIYF	TGTGCCAGCAGCAAGGACAGGGCGGGGGGAAACACCATATATTTT
NA	TRBJ2-3	TRBV3-1	TRBD2	CASSQDLGGRKDTQYF	TGTGCCAGCAGCCAAGATCTGGGCGGGAGAAAAGATACGCAGTATTTT
many	TRBJ1-4	TRBV5-6	TRBD1	CASSLLLGQEDEKLFF	TGTGCCAGCAGCTTGTTGTTGGGACAGGAGGATGAAAAACTGTTTTTT
many	TRBJ2-7	TRBV6-1	TRBD1	CASSWTGVYEQYF	TGTGCCAGCAGCTGGACAGGGGTTTACGAGCAGTACTTC
many	TRBJ1-2	TRBV29-1	NA	CSVEEGVSYYGYTF	TGCAGCGTTGAAGAGGGCGTCTCCTACTATGGCTACACCTTC
NA	TRBJ2-4	TRBV10-3	TRBD2	CAISAGLAGRGWGDIQYF	TGTGCCATCAGTGCGGGACTAGCGGGAAGGGGGTGGGGGGACATTCAGTACTTC